This T cell receptor (beta chain) was captured in a study of blood T cell repertoires in COVID-19. Overall study context: Italy, Spain and the United States were the sources of the convalescent and acute COVID-19 samples.

Using immunoSEQ multiplex PCR, the repertoire was profiled, and TCRdb retains in-frame clones only, with some absent. This table has approximately 320,000 clones, roughly nine tenths appearing once. This clone was recorded once. The trim removed 0 bases at V and 0 bases at J, leaving 10 bases unmatched. Germline V gene lookup returns CDR1 SGHRS and CDR2 YFSETQ. CDR3 length: 18 amino acids. This chain joins TRBV5-1 and TRBJ1-1, with TRBD1 matching 8 bases. The source is a man aged 55-75 years who had recovered from COVID-19. The sample taken for sequencing was PBMCs or T cells enriched from blood (not recorded which). The CDR3 nucleotides read TGCGCCAGCAGCTTGGGTCCCGGACAGGGCACGATGAACACTGAAGCTTTCTTT. Its translation: CASSLGPGQGTMNTEAFF.